A selection of T cell receptor beta chains follows, all from one sample in a study of blood T cell repertoires in COVID-19. Method: immunoSEQ multiplex PCR; TCRdb's copy keeps in-frame clones and lacks some. There are roughly 200,000 clones in the sample; around nine tenths occur only once, and approximately 0.88% lies in the top ten. The sequenced material came from peripheral blood. The origin of the receptors is a woman aged 18-29 years who had recovered from COVID-19. CDR3s leave out the opening cysteine and the closing phenylalanine or tryptophan. Each record gives: J gene, clone size, V gene, CDR3 protein. Clone size appears in some rows only: once, few, many, or a class for an expanded clone.

TRBJ1-2	NA	TRBV25-1	ASGPDRGGGYT
TRBJ1-1	NA	TRBV5-1	ASSLVGARALNTEAF
TRBJ1-2	NA	TRBV6-5	ASSYNRDRNYGYT
TRBJ1-1	NA	TRBV7-2	ASSFTDRNTEAF
TRBJ1-2	NA	TRBV7-9	ASSLAHTNRGPGGYT
TRBJ2-1	few	TRBV29-1	SVEEGGNEQF
TRBJ2-1	many	TRBV10-3	AISGTSVSLSYNEQF
TRBJ1-4	NA	TRBV29-1	SVAPGTGNEKLF
TRBJ2-1	NA	TRBV6-1	ASSETSGGYNEQF
TRBJ1-2	NA	TRBV27	ASTPYTGYNYGYT
TRBJ1-4	few	TRBV6-5	ASRQGSEKLF
TRBJ1-2	NA	TRBV18	ASSSDSPYYGYT
TRBJ1-6	NA	TRBV10-3	AIGRAGDSPLH
TRBJ2-5	NA	TRBV7-3	ASSPTGGVTETQY
TRBJ2-3	NA	TRBV7-9	ASSLDNSGGASTDTQY
TRBJ1-3	NA	TRBV4-3	ASSQAGGGLGGEAGNTIY
TRBJ1-1	once	TRBV7-8	ASSLFTGVANTEAF
TRBJ1-2	NA	TRBV5-5	ASSLGTGFGYT
TRBJ2-7	NA	TRBV10-3	AISDRVSGAYEQY
TRBJ2-1	NA	TRBV7-9	ASSSRDSHNEQF
TRBJ1-5	few	TRBV2	ASMMGRGGQPQH
TRBJ2-3	NA	TRBV15	ATSRGLDIDTQY
TRBJ2-7	NA	TRBV2	ASRRLAGASYEQY
TRBJ2-2	NA	TRBV4-3	ASSQGGGTGELF
TRBJ1-1	NA	TRBV7-9	ASSLSKGYGEAF
TRBJ2-7	NA	TRBV4-3	ASSHTTDRAVGYEQY
TRBJ2-7	NA	TRBV13	ASSSGTASYEQY
TRBJ1-5	NA	TRBV2	ASSLGGEGNQPQH
TRBJ1-2	NA	TRBV9	ASSTEGGHYGYT
TRBJ2-7	NA	TRBV7-7	ASSLGQGPTYEQY
TRBJ1-2	NA	TRBV19	ASTQGANGYT
TRBJ1-3	NA	TRBV7-2	ASSLGQLGNTIY
TRBJ2-2	NA	TRBV2	ASSGLAGVAGELF